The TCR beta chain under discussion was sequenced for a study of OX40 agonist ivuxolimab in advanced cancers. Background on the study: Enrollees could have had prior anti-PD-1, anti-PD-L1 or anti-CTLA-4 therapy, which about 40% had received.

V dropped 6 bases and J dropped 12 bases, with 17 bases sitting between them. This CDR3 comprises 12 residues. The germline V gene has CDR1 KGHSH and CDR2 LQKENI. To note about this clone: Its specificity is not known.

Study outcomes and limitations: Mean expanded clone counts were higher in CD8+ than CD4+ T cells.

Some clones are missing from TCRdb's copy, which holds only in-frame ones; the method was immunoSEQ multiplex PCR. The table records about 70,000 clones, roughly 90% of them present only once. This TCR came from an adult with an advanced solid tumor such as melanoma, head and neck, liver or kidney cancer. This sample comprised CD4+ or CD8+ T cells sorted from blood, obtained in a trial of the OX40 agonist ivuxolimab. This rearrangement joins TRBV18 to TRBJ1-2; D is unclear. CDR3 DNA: TGTGCCAGCTCCCTCCGACTCGGGGAAGACACCTTC. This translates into CASSLRLGEDTF.